Sequencing of this T cell receptor (beta chain) was carried out in a study of T cell repertoires in cytomegalovirus infection (dated by TCRdb to about 2019). Concerning the study at large: The HLA type of each donor mattered for the analysis, because public TCR beta signatures pointed to carriage of CMV infection along with the matching HLA type.

This clonotype was recorded many times. What antigen it recognizes has not been identified. One base away there is no much larger clone; base qualities are not given. Study-level results and caveats: Carriers of CMV infection plus the relevant HLA type were discriminated by the cumulative frequency of public TCR beta family members in the study cohort and in an independent roughly 340-donor cohort. The ex vivo response was dominated by HLA-C-restricted CMV-specific TCR beta clonotypes, which also provided the single most frequent clonotype in two of eight donors.

At the junction V is shortened by 1 base and J by 0 bases, with 12 bases in between. The CDR3 spans 16 residues, from the cysteine through the phenylalanine. Only CDR3 DNA is held: 48 bases, read in frame from base 1. Reading the germline V gene gives CDR1 SGHTA and CDR2 FQGNSA. These reads were obtained on an Illumina HiSeq 1500. The raw public data were reprocessed by TCRdb itself: fastp quality trimming at Q25, MiXCR clonotype calling, in-frame beta chains only. Entries that share a CDR3 protein sequence are merged under the most common genes and DNA. In all, the sample holds under 200,000 distinct CDR3 sequences, and roughly 9.8% of those were seen once. Jointly, the top ten make up 4.6% of the sample.

The chain joins TRBV7-2 to TRBJ1-1; the D region possibly corresponds to TRBD1 (5 bases align). The sequence derives from a human donor in good health (CMV status not recorded). Some clones in this sample may be carry-over from other donors' samples. Sequences were obtained from PBMCs. CDR3 region: CASSLEVGVVNTEAFF. The base sequence is TGTGCCAGCAGCTTAGAGGTAGGGGTGGTGAACACTGAAGCTTTCTTT.